One and the same sample provided the 25 T cell receptor beta chains below, sequenced in a study of vaccination and CD4 T cells after COVID-19. Specified treatment: approximately 9-day PBMC culture with coronavirus spike peptide pools or control peptides (ViraFEST assay). Oncomine TCR Beta short-read sequencing was applied to DNA from cultured CD4+ T cells. TCRdb redid the calling of the PCR reads with MiXCR, one entry per CDR3 protein. The sample yields 13,000 to 15,000 distinct CDR3 sequences, roughly 57% seen once. These receptors' targets are unknown. The specimen was CD4+ T cells from blood, cultured in vitro. The receptor source for this set is a human donor who had recovered from COVID-19.

The J gene is TRBJ2-3, the V gene TRBV6-1; TRBD2 aligns across 10 bases. This CDR3 comprises 16 residues. V shed 3 bases, J shed 0 bases, and the junction held 3 bases outside the gene matches. Germline lookup yields CDR1 MNHNS and CDR2 SASEGT. Here the CDR3 DNA reads TGTGCCAGCAGTGATTGGACTAGCGGAAGCACAGATACGCAGTATTTT. It codes for CASSDWTSGSTDTQYF.

This sequence joins TRBV4-2 and TRBJ2-2, with D perhaps being TRBD1 or TRBD2 (5 bases each). Trimming pared 0 bases from V and 5 bases from J, leaving 10 bases between. The CDR3 consists of 15 residues. Germline V CDR1 and CDR2: LGHNA, YNFKEQ. The CDR3 DNA reads as TGTGCCAGCAGCCAAGAGGGCAGGGAGACCGGGGAGCTGTTTTTT. Translation gives CASSQEGRETGELFF.

This clonotype was seen only a few times. The chain recombines TRBV20-1 with TRBJ2-5; D remains unclear. The CDR3 covers 13 residues. Germline values: CDR1 DFQATT, CDR2 SNEGSKA (reference sequence). Deletions cut 7 bases from V and 3 bases from J, with 15 bases between. The CDR3 loop reads CSVSGLAEETQYF. CDR3 DNA sequence: TGCAGTGTATCCGGGTTGGCGGAAGAGACCCAGTACTTC.

This chain joins TRBV7-2 and TRBJ2-1, with TRBD2 as a possible D gene (6 bases). V gave up 5 bases and J gave up 6 bases, with 20 bases separating them. The CDR3 has 16 residues. The germline V gene encodes CDR1 SGHTA and CDR2 FQGNSA. CDR3 nucleotides: TGTGCCAGCAGCCCTAGCTCGGGAGTAGGGTTCAATGAGCAGTTCTTC. It encodes CASSPSSGVGFNEQFF.

This chain joins TRBV20-1 and TRBJ2-7; D gene unclear. CDR3 length equals 14 residues. Germline CDR1 is DFQATT and CDR2 is SNEGSKA (reference sequence). Trimming took off 6 bases at V and 3 bases at J, with 18 bases between the two ends. In DNA, the CDR3 is TGCAGTGCCAAAGGCGCAGGAGCCCTCTACGAGCAGTACTTC. It specifies CSAKGAGALYEQYF.

The chain couples TRBV19 to TRBJ1-1; D not certain. The CDR3 extends over 13 amino acids. Germline V gives CDR1 LNHDA, CDR2 SQIVND (reference sequence). V was clipped by 1 base and J by 3 bases, with 6 bases between them. CDR3 bases: TGTGCCAGTAGTATAGGGTTTTACACTGAAGCTTTCTTT. Protein: CASSIGFYTEAFF.

This clonotype was seen more than once but under ten times. CDR3 sequence reads: CASSLGNTGELFF. Here the CDR3 DNA reads TGCGCCAGCAGCCTTGGAAACACCGGGGAGCTGTTTTTT. The V gene is TRBV4-1, the J gene TRBJ2-2; no reliable D call. V lost 4 bases to trimming and J lost 2 bases, with 5 bases between them. The CDR3 totals 13 residues. CDR1 is MGHRA and CDR2 is YSYEKL in the germline V gene.

This chain joins TRBV6-4 and TRBJ1-5; 8 nucleotides match TRBD1. V shed 1 base and J 6 bases; nucleotides not matched to a gene: 5. Looked up from germline, CDR1 is MRHNA and CDR2 is SNTAGT. The CDR3 totals 15 residues. CDR3 nucleotide sequence: TGTGCCAGCAGTGACTATCCAGGGGGCTGTCAGCCCCAGCATTTT. Translating gives CASSDYPGGCQPQHF.

V and J are TRBV6-2 or TRBV6-3 and TRBJ1-1; 7 nucleotides align to TRBD1. The CDR3 contains 16 residues. V shed 7 bases, J shed 1 base, and the junction held 12 bases outside the gene matches. Per germline, CDR1 MNHEY and CDR2 SVGEGT. In DNA, the CDR3 is TGTGCCAGCATCCCCAGGACAGGCTTCACGAACACTGAAGCTTTCTTT. Translating gives CASIPRTGFTNTEAFF.

The chain combines TRBV6-1 with TRBJ1-3; the D gene is possibly TRBD1 (6 bases). V was cut by 6 bases and J by 0 bases, with 12 bases left in between. Germline CDR1 is MNHNS and CDR2 is SASEGT. The CDR3 has 15 amino acids. The DNA of the CDR3 is TGTGCCAGCAGCACAGGGAGCTACTCTGGAAACACCATATATTTT. It specifies CASSTGSYSGNTIYF.

V and J are TRBV18 and TRBJ2-5; TRBD2 might be the D (6 bases). The V and J ends lost 2 bases and 4 bases respectively, with 8 bases between them. Germline CDR1 and CDR2: KGHSH and LQKENI. CDR3 length: 13 amino acids. The CDR3 loop reads CASSPGAGETQYF. The CDR3, as DNA: TGTGCCAGCTCACCAGGAGCGGGAGAGACCCAGTACTTC.

This sequence joins TRBV2 and TRBJ1-5; D call uncertain. Deletions cut 2 bases from V and 6 bases from J, with 8 bases between. The CDR3 length is 13 residues. CDR1 SNHLY and CDR2 FYNNEI come from the germline V gene. In nucleotides, the CDR3 is TGTGCCAGCAGTGAACAGGAAAGTCAGCCCCAGCATTTT. It is translated as CASSEQESQPQHF.

This clonotype was recorded a few times. The rearrangement links TRBV20-1 to TRBJ1-1, with D unresolved. V lost 4 bases to trimming and J lost 4 bases, with 10 bases between them. Germline V gene sequence: CDR1 DFQATT, CDR2 SNEGSKA (reference sequence). There are 12 residues in the CDR3. The DNA of the CDR3 is TGCAGTGCTAATCGAGTGGGCACTGAAGCTTTCTTT. It codes for CSANRVGTEAFF.

The gene calls are TRBV15 and TRBJ1-3; unclear D gene. The CDR3 is 12 residues long. V was shortened by 7 bases and J by 2 bases, with 6 bases between the two germline ends. The germline V gene encodes CDR1 LNHNV and CDR2 YYDKDF (reference sequence). In DNA, the CDR3 is TGTGCCACCATAGGTCCTGGAAACACCATATATTTT. It specifies CATIGPGNTIYF.

The rearrangement uses TRBV27 and TRBJ2-7; D is uncertain. V dropped 5 bases and J dropped 0 bases, with 11 bases sitting between them. CDR3 length: 14 amino acids. Germline lookup yields CDR1 MNHEY and CDR2 SMNVEV (reference sequence). The CDR3: CASSGRSGSYEQYF. The CDR3 nucleotides read TGTGCCAGCAGTGGGCGTTCGGGCTCCTACGAGCAGTACTTC.

This clonotype appeared a few times. The chain couples TRBV11-2 to TRBJ1-5, with D unresolved. The CDR3 has 14 amino acids. CDR1 SGHAT and CDR2 FQNNGV come from the germline V gene. With 5 bases removed from V and 4 bases from J, the gap between germline ends came to 12 bases. The CDR3 DNA reads TGTGCCAGCAGCGCGGGGAGGTTGAATCAGCCCCAGCATTTT. It codes for CASSAGRLNQPQHF. Full variable domain (remainder filled in from reference TRBV11-2 and TRBJ1-5): EAGVAQSPRYKIIEKRQSVAFWCNPISGHATLYWYQQILGQGPKLLIQFQNNGVVDDSQLPKDRFSAERLKGVDSTLKIQPAKLEDSAVYLCASSAGRLNQPQHFGDGTRLSIL.

The chain couples TRBV19 to TRBJ2-5; no firm D call. Germline V lookup: CDR1 LNHDA, CDR2 SQIVND (reference sequence). The CDR3 is made up of 15 amino acids. Trimming removed 3 bases from V and 1 base from J, with 12 bases in between. CDR3 DNA: TGTGCCAGTAGTATCTCTAGATCCGTCCAAGAGACCCAGTACTTC. As protein: CASSISRSVQETQYF.

The rearrangement joins TRBV7-9 to TRBJ2-1, with 10 bases identical to TRBD2. Germline loops: CDR1 SEHNR, CDR2 FQNEAQ (reference sequence). V was pared by 0 bases and J by 10 bases, with 6 bases of the junction left unmatched. The CDR3 contains 15 residues. This CDR3 reads CASSLAPGGLAEQFF. The CDR3 region has the DNA TGTGCCAGCAGCTTAGCACCAGGGGGACTAGCGGAGCAGTTCTTC.

The chain carries TRBV12-3 or TRBV12-4 and TRBJ2-5, with 9 bases fitting TRBD2. Unmatched junction bases numbered 3, after V lost 0 bases and J lost 4 bases. CDR3 length: 15 residues. The CDR3 region is CASSLALTSGETQYF. The CDR3 region has the DNA TGTGCCAGCAGTTTAGCGCTGACTAGCGGAGAGACCCAGTACTTC.

J is TRBJ2-1 and V is TRBV27; 8 nucleotides line up with TRBD2. The trim removed 3 bases at V and 0 bases at J, leaving 13 bases unmatched. CDR3 length equals 19 residues. The germline V gene encodes CDR1 MNHEY and CDR2 SMNVEV (reference sequence). CDR3 DNA: TGTGCCAGCAGTTTCCTGGCTAGCGGGCCACTTTCCTCCTACAATGAGCAGTTCTTC. Protein product: CASSFLASGPLSSYNEQFF.

The rearrangement uses TRBV27 and TRBJ2-1, with 7 bases lining up with TRBD1. In germline, CDR1 is MNHEY, CDR2 SMNVEV (reference sequence). Trimming cost V 6 bases and J 9 bases; bases outside gene matches: 14. This CDR3 has 15 residues. In DNA form, the CDR3 reads TGTGCCAGCAGAGACAGGGCCGGAGTCACTAGTGAGCAGTTCTTC. Its translation is CASRDRAGVTSEQFF.

V and J are TRBV12-3 or TRBV12-4 and TRBJ1-6; the D gene is possibly TRBD1 (5 bases). The germline V and J ends were trimmed by 10 bases and 8 bases, with 18 bases remaining between them. The CDR3 extends over 14 amino acids. The CDR3 region is CATGRGGFDSPLHF. The DNA for the CDR3 is TGTGCCACCGGACGGGGGGGGTTCGATTCACCCCTCCACTTT.

This clonotype was detected once. The J gene is TRBJ2-1, the V gene TRBV20-1; the D gene is possibly TRBD2 (5 bases). CDR1 and CDR2 from the germline V gene are DFQATT and SNEGSKA (reference sequence). V was pared by 5 bases and J by 0 bases, with 17 bases between. The CDR3 loop spans 16 amino acids. The CDR3 DNA reads TGCAGTGCTGGAAGTTGGTTAGCGAGCTCCTACAATGAGCAGTTCTTC. Its translation: CSAGSWLASSYNEQFF.

The genes are TRBV20-1 and TRBJ1-2, with a tentative D call TRBD1 (5 bases). CDR1 and CDR2 (germline): DFQATT, SNEGSKA (reference sequence). V was cut by 2 bases and J by 1 base, with 11 bases left in between. CDR3 length: 14 amino acids. The CDR3 DNA reads TGCAGTGCTAGAATTGGGACGGTTAACTATGGCTACACCTTC. Translating it yields CSARIGTVNYGYTF.

The chain joins TRBV7-8 to TRBJ2-2; 9 positions match TRBD2. With V trimmed by 5 bases and J by 0 bases, 4 bases remained unmatched. CDR3 size: 16 residues. Germline CDR1 SGHVS, CDR2 FQNEAQ. The CDR3 spells CASSRREGSNTGELFF. In nucleotides, the CDR3 is TGTGCCAGCAGCCGGCGGGAGGGGTCGAACACCGGGGAGCTGTTTTTT.